This TCR beta chain emerged from a study of cytomegalovirus exposure and HLA in healthy donors. Findings and caveats of the study: Sequencing likely produced, as an artifact, a cluster of highly shared sequence variants. As a later analysis revealed, most CMV-associated TCR beta chains appeared HLA-restricted. Later analysis suggested links between common viral pathogens and several top significant clusters. In a later analysis, fewer than 20,000 TCR beta sequences were associated with HLA alleles at 0.05 false discovery rate.

V trimming: 5 bases; J trimming: 3 bases; junction bases outside the gene matches: 4. This CDR3 is 15 amino acids long. In germline, CDR1 is SGHNT, CDR2 YENEEA. Turning to this clone: Antigen: not known.

The PCR made use of 60 Vbeta and 13 Jbeta primers. Clones were sequenced by immunoSEQ multiplex PCR, and TCRdb holds only the in-frame ones, with some missing. The sample carries over 85,000 clones, roughly 79% recorded once. Specimen: PBMCs. The clonotype comes from a man under 40 in good health and CMV-seronegative. The chain couples TRBV11-3 to TRBJ2-2; TRBD1 matches at 9 bases. CDR3 residues: CASSVGQGDTGELFF. Here the CDR3 DNA reads TGTGCCAGCAGCGTGGGACAGGGAGACACCGGGGAGCTGTTTTTT.